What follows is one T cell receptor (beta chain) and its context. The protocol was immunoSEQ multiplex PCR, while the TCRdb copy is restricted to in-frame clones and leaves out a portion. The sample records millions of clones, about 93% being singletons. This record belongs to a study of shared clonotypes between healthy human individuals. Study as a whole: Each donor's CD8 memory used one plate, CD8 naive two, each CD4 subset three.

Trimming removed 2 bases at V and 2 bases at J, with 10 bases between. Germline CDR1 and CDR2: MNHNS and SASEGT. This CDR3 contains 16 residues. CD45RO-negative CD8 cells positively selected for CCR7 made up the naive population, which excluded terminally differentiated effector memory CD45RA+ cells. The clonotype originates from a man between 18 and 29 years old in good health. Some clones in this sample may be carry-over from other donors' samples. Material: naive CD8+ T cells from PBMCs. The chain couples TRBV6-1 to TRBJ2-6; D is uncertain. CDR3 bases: TGTGCCAGCAGTGAACCCCCCCGTACTGGGGCCAACGTCCTGACTTTC. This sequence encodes CASSEPPRTGANVLTF.